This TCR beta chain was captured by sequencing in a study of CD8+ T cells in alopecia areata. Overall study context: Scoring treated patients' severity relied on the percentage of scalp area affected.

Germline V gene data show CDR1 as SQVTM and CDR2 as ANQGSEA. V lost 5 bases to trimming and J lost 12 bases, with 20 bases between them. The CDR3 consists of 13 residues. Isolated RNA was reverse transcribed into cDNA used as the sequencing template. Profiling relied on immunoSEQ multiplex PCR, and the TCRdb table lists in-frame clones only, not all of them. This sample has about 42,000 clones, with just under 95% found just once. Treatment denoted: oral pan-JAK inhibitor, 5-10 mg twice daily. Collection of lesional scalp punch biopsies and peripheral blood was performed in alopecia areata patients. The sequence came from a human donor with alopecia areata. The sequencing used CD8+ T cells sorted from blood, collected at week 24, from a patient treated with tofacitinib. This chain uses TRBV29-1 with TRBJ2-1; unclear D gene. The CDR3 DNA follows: TGCAGCGTTCTACCCCCCAACGACGATGGGCAGTTCTTC. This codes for CSVLPPNDDGQFF.